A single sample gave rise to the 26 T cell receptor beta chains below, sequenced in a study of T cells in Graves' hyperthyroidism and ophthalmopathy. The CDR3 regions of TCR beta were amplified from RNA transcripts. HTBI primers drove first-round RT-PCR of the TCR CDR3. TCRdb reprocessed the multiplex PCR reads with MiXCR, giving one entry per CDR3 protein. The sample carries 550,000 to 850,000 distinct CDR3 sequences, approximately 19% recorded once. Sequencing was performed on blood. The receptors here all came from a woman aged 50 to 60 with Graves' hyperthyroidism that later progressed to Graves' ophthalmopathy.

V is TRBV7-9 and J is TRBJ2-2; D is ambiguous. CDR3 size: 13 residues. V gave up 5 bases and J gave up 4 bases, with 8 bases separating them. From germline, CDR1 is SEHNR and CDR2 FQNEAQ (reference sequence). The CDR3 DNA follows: TGTGCCAGCAGCCCAATGGCCACCGGGGAGCTGTTTTTT. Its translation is CASSPMATGELFF. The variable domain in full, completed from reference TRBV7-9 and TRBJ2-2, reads DTGVSQNPRHKITKRGQNVTFRCDPISEHNRLYWYRQTLGQGPEFLTYFQNEAQLEKSRLLSDRFSAERPKGSFSTLEIQRTEQGDSAMYLCASSPMATGELFFGEGSRLTVL.

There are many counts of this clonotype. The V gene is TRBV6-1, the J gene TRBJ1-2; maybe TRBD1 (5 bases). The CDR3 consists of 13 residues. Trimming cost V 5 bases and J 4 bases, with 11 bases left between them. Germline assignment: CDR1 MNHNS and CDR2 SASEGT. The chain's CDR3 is CASSFRGAYGYTF. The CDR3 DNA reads TGTGCCAGCAGTTTTCGGGGCGCCTATGGCTACACCTTC.

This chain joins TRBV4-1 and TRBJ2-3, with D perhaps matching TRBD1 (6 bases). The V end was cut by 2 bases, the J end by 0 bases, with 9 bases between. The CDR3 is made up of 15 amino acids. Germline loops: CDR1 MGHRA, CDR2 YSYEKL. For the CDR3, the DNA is TGCGCCAGCAGCCAAATGGACAGAAGCACAGATACGCAGTATTTT. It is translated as CASSQMDRSTDTQYF.

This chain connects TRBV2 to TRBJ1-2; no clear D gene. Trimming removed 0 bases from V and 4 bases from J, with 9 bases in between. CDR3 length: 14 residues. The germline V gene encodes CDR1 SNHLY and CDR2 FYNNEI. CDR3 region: CASSEATEIYGYTF. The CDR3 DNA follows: TGTGCCAGCAGTGAAGCTACAGAGATCTATGGCTACACCTTC.

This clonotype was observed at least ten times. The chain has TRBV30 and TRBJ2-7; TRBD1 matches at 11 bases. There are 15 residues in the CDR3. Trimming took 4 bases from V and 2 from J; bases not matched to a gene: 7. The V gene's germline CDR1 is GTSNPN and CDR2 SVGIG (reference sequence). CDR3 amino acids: CAWKWAGQGAYEQYF. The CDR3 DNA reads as TGTGCCTGGAAATGGGCGGGACAGGGGGCCTACGAGCAGTACTTC.

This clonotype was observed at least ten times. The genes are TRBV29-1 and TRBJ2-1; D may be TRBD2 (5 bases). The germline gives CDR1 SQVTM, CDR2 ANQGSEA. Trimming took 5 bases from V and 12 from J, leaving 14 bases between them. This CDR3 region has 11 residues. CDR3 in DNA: TGCAGCGTTCCCCGAGGGCTTCGGCAGTTCTTC. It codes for CSVPRGLRQFF.

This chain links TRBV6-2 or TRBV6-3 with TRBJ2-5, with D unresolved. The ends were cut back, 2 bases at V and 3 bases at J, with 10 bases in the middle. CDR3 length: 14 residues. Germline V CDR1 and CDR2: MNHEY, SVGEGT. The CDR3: CASSYPDMEETQYF. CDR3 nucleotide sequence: TGTGCCAGCAGTTACCCCGACATGGAAGAGACCCAGTACTTC.

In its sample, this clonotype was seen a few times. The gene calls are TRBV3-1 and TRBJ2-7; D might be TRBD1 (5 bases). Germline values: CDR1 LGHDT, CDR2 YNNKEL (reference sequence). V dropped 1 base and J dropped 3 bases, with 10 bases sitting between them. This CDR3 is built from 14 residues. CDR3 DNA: TGTGCCAGCAGCCAAGCTACAGGTCTCTACGAGCAGTACTTC. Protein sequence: CASSQATGLYEQYF.

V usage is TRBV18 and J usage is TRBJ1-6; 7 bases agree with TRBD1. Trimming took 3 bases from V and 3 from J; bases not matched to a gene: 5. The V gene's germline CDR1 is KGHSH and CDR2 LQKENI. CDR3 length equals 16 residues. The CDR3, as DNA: TGTGCCAGCTCACCCAGGCAGGGGGACTATAATTCACCCCTCCACTTT. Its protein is CASSPRQGDYNSPLHF.

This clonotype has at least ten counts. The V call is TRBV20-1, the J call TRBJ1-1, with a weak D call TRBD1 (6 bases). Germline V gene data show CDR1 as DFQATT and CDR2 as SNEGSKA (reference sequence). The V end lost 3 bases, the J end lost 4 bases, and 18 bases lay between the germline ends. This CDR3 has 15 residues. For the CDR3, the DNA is TGCAGTGCTAGTCCCACAGGGTACTCGAGCACTGAAGCTTTCTTT. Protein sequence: CSASPTGYSSTEAFF.

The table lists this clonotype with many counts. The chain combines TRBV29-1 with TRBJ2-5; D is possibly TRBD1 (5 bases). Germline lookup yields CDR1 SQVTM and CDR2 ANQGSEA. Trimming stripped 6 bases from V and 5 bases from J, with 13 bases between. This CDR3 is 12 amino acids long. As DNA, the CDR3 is TGCAGCGTACCCGACAGAGAGGAGACCCAGTACTTC. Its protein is CSVPDREETQYF. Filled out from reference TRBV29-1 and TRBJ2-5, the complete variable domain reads SAVISQKPSRDICQRGTSLTIQCQVDSQVTMMFWYRQQPGQSLTLIATANQGSEATYESGFVIDKFPISRPNLTFSTLTVSNMSPEDSSIYLCSVPDREETQYFGPGTRLLVL.

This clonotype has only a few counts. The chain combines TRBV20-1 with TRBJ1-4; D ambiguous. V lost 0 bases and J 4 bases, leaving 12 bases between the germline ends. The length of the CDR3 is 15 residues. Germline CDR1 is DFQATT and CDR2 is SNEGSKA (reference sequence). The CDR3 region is CSARDTRAGNEKLFF. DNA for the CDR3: TGCAGTGCTAGAGATACGCGGGCGGGTAATGAAAAACTGTTTTTT.

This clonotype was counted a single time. For the CDR3, the DNA is TGTGCCAGTAGTATGGTGGGACAGGGATACAATGAGCAGTTCTTC. Protein: CASSMVGQGYNEQFF. The chain has TRBV19 and TRBJ2-1; 9 positions match TRBD1. Losses at the gene ends were 3 bases for V and 4 bases for J; bases not matched to a gene: 4. Germline-derived CDR1 and CDR2 are LNHDA and SQIVND (reference sequence). This CDR3 spans 15 amino acids.

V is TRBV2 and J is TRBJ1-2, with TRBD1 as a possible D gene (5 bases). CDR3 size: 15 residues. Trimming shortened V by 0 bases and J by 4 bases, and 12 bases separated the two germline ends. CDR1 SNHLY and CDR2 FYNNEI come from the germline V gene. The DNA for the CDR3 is TGTGCCAGCAGTGAAGCGCGTCTCCAGGGCTATGGCTACACCTTC. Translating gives CASSEARLQGYGYTF.

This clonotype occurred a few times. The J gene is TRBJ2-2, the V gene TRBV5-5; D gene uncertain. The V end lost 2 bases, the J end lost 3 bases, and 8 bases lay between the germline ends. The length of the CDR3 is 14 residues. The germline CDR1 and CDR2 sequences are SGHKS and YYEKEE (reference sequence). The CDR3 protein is CASSFIRDTGELFF. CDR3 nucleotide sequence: TGTGCCAGCAGCTTTATCCGGGACACCGGGGAGCTGTTTTTT.

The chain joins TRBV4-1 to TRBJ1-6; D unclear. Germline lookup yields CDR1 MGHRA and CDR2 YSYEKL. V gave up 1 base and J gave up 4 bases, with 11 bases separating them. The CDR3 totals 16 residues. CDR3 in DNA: TGCGCCAGCAGCCAAGGAACGGATCCTTATAATTCACCCCTCCACTTT. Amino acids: CASSQGTDPYNSPLHF.

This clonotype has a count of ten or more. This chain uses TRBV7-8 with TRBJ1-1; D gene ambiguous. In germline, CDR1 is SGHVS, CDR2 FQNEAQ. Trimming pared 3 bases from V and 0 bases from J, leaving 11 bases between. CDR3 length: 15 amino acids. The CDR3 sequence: CASSLVAGMNTEAFF. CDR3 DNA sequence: TGTGCCAGCAGCTTGGTTGCAGGCATGAACACTGAAGCTTTCTTT.

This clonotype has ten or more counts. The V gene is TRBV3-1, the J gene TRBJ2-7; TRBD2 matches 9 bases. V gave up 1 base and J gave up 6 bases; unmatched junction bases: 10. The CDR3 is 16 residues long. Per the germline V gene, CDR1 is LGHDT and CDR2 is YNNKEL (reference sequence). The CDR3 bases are TGTGCCAGCAGCCAAGTCCCGACGGGACTAGCCTCCGAGCAGTACTTC. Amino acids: CASSQVPTGLASEQYF.

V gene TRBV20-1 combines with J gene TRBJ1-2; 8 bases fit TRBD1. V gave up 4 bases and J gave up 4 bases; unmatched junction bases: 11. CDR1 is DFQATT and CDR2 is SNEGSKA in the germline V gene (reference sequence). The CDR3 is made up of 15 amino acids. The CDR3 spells CSAKDRAIRLYGYTF. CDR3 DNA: TGCAGTGCTAAGGACAGGGCAATTCGGCTCTATGGCTACACCTTC.

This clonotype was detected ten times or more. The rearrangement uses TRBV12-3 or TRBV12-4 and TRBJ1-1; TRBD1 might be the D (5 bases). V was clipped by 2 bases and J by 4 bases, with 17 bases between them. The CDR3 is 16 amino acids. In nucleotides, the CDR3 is TGTGCCAGCAGTTTATCGCCAGGGCTTGGGTTCACTGAAGCTTTCTTT. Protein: CASSLSPGLGFTEAFF.

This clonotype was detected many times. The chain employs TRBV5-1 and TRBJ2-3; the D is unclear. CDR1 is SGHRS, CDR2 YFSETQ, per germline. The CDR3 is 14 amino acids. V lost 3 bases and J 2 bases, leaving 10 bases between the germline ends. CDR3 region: CASSWSLDTDTQYF. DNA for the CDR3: TGCGCCAGCAGCTGGAGCTTAGACACAGATACGCAGTATTTT.

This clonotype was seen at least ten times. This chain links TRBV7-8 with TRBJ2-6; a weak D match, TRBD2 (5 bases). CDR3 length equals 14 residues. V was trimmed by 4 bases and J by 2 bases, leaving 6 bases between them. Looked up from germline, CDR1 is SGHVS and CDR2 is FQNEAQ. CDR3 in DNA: TGTGCCAGCAGCTCCGGGACTGGGGCCAACGTCCTGACTTTC. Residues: CASSSGTGANVLTF.

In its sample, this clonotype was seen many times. The CDR3 is CASSQSSGDYNEQFF. As DNA, the CDR3 is TGTGCCAGCAGCCAATCTAGCGGGGACTACAATGAGCAGTTCTTC. V usage is TRBV3-1 and J usage is TRBJ2-1; 9 bases map to TRBD2. CDR3 length: 15 residues. The germline gives CDR1 LGHDT, CDR2 YNNKEL (reference sequence). V lost 2 bases and J lost 3; bases outside the gene matches: 2.

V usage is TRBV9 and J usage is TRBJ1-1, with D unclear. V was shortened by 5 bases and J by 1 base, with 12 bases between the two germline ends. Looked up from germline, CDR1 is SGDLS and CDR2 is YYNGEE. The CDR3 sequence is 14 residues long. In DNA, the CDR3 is TGTGCCAGCAGTGGCGGTTGGGGGAACACTGAAGCTTTCTTT. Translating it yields CASSGGWGNTEAFF.

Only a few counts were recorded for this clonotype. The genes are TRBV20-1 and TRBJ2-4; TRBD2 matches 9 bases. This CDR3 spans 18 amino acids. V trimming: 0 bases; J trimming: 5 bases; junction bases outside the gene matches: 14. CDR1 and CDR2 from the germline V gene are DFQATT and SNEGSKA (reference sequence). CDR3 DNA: TGCAGTGCTAGAGATCTGGGAGTAGCGGGGGCTCCCCAAAACATTCAGTACTTC. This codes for CSARDLGVAGAPQNIQYF.

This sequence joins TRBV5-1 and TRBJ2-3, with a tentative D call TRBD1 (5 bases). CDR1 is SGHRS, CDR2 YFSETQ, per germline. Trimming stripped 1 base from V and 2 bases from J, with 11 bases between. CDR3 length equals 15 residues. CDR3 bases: TGCGCCAGCAGCTTGATCCCTGGGGCCACAGATACGCAGTATTTT. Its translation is CASSLIPGATDTQYF.